This T cell receptor beta chain was sequenced in a study of T cell changes during pregnancy in multiple sclerosis. TCRdb's copy holds only in-frame clones and misses some; the assay was immunoSEQ multiplex PCR. The data show about 98,000 clones, about 91% seen once. The source was peripheral blood, collected after pregnancy. This TCR came from a female donor in good health, enrolled as a control in a pregnancy study.

The CDR3 is CASTKGGTNTEAFF. CDR3 coding DNA: TGTGCCAGCACAAAGGGGGGGACGAACACTGAAGCTTTCTTT. The genes are TRBV7-9 and TRBJ1-1, with D possibly being TRBD1 (6 bases). Germline V gene data show CDR1 as SEHNR and CDR2 as FQNEAQ (reference sequence). This CDR3 spans 14 amino acids. Deletions cut 7 bases from V and 1 base from J, with 13 bases between.